The 27 T cell receptor beta chains below all came from one sample that was sequenced in a study of tumor and adjacent non-tumor tissue in lung cancer. Three rounds of nested PCR, following a modified ARM-PCR protocol, produced the TCRbeta library. TCRdb redid the calling of the multiplex PCR reads with MiXCR, one entry per CDR3 protein. Of 91,000 or so distinct CDR3 sequences listed, 67% are singletons. This sample's RNA came from whole unsorted tissue. Sequencing input: lung tumor tissue. These TCRs come from a man in his sixties with non-small cell lung cancer.

Remarks on this clonotype: This could be a read error, since a much larger clone is one nucleotide away. This chain joins TRBV20-1 and TRBJ2-1; D is unresolved. The germline CDR1 and CDR2 sequences are DFQATT and SNEGSKA (reference sequence). V shed 5 bases and J shed 6 bases, with 8 bases lying between them. The CDR3 loop spans 11 amino acids. CDR3 in amino acids: CSARKINEQFF. CDR3 DNA sequence: TGCAGTGCTCGGAAGATCAATGAGCAGTTCTTC.

This clonotype was seen once. The chain links TRBV4-1 to TRBJ2-2; D may match TRBD1 or TRBD2 (5 bases each). V dropped 1 base and J dropped 7 bases, with 19 bases sitting between them. This CDR3 comprises 17 residues. CDR1 and CDR2 (germline): MGHRA, YSYEKL. In nucleotides, the CDR3 is TGCGCCAGCAGCCAAGTACGGCTAGAGGGGCCTTACGGGGAGCTGTTTTTT. Translation gives CASSQVRLEGPYGELFF.

The table lists this clonotype with a few counts. One end of the junction is discordant with germline, which a read error may explain. The V call is TRBV6-1, the J call TRBJ2-6; 8 bases match TRBD2. CDR1 is MNHNS and CDR2 is SASEGT in the germline V gene. The CDR3 spans 15 residues. For the CDR3, the DNA is TGTGCCAGCAATGAAGCGGGGGCTGGGGCCAACGTCCTGATTTTC. Translating gives CASNEAGAGANVLIF.

This clonotype has ten or more counts. The gene calls are TRBV6-2 or TRBV6-3 and TRBJ2-1, with D tentatively TRBD1 or TRBD2 (6 bases each). This CDR3 is 12 amino acids long. Germline CDR1 reads MNHEY; CDR2 reads SVGEGT. V dropped 10 bases and J dropped 10 bases, with 17 bases sitting between them. CDR3 residues: CATRGLAGEQFF. For the CDR3, the DNA is TGTGCCACCCGGGGGCTAGCTGGCGAGCAGTTCTTC.

This clonotype was picked up many times. The V gene is TRBV28, the J gene TRBJ1-5; possible D gene TRBD1, 5 bases. The V gene lost 7 bases and the J gene lost 2 bases, with 12 bases spanning the gap. CDR1 is MDHEN, CDR2 SYDVKM, per germline. The CDR3 is made up of 14 amino acids. The CDR3 nucleotides are TGTGCCAGCATGGGGGTGGGGGGCAATCAGCCCCAGCATTTT. Residues: CASMGVGGNQPQHF.

Turning to this clonotype: A read error may account for a junction end that differs from germline. The J gene is TRBJ1-3, the V gene TRBV2, with D uncertain. Germline assignment: CDR1 SNHLY and CDR2 FYNNEI. The CDR3 length is 14 residues. This CDR3 reads CASNPGRAGNTIYF. DNA for the CDR3: TGTGCCAGCAATCCCGGTCGGGCTGGAAACACGATATATTTT. Full variable domain (missing parts from reference TRBV2 and TRBJ1-3): EPEVTQTPSHQVTQMGQEVILRCVPISNHLYFYWYRQILGQKVEFLVSFYNNEISEKSEIFDDQFSVERPDGSNFTLKIRSTKLEDSAMYFCASNPGRAGNTIYFGEGSWLTVV.

This clonotype was seen a handful of times. This chain uses TRBV20-1 with TRBJ2-7; 12 nucleotides agree with TRBD1. Looked up from germline, CDR1 is DFQATT and CDR2 is SNEGSKA (reference sequence). The CDR3 covers 15 residues. Trimming cost V 6 bases and J 5 bases; bases outside gene matches: 11. Here the CDR3 DNA reads TGCAGTGCCCCGATCAAGGGACAGGGGGCCAACGAGCAGTACTTC. Amino acid sequence: CSAPIKGQGANEQYF.

Many counts were recorded for this clonotype. The rearrangement uses TRBV20-1 and TRBJ2-5; D might be TRBD1 (6 bases). CDR3 size: 15 residues. CDR1 is DFQATT, CDR2 SNEGSKA, per germline (reference sequence). The V gene lost 1 base and the J gene lost 2 bases, with 14 bases spanning the gap. The CDR3 DNA reads TGCAGTGCTAGAGCCGAACAGGGAGAACAAGAGACCCAGTACTTC. Translated: CSARAEQGEQETQYF.

Remarks on this clonotype: The junction does not match germline at one end; this may be a read error. The chain has TRBV7-8 and TRBJ2-7; 7 bases align to TRBD2. Germline CDR1 reads SGHVS; CDR2 reads FQNEAQ. The CDR3 runs 15 residues. The CDR3: CATSFVGGRVDEQYF. The CDR3, as DNA: TGTGCCACCAGCTTCGTGGGCGGGAGAGTCGACGAGCAGTACTTC.

A note on this clonotype: This may arise from a read error, as a much more abundant clone is one base away. The rearrangement links TRBV20-1 to TRBJ2-7, with D possibly TRBD1 on 5 matching bases. The V and J ends lost 1 base and 2 bases respectively, with 15 bases between them. The CDR3 spans 15 residues. Germline V gene sequence: CDR1 DFQATT, CDR2 SNEGSKA (reference sequence). The CDR3 sequence is CSARGHGAGTYEQYF. The CDR3, as DNA: TGCAGTGCTAGAGGACATGGGGCAGGGACCTACGAGCAGTACTTC.

This clonotype has just a few counts. At one end the junction does not follow the germline gene, possibly because of a read error. This chain connects TRBV4-1 to TRBJ2-3; D perhaps matches TRBD2 (5 bases). Germline lookup yields CDR1 MGHRA and CDR2 YSYEKL. The CDR3 loop spans 14 amino acids. The CDR3 region is CASAERCRTDTQYF. In DNA, the CDR3 is TGCGCCAGCGCGGAGCGGTGCCGCACAGATACGCAGTATTTC.

A word on this clonotype: A read error may produce the germline difference seen at one junction end. This rearrangement joins TRBV5-1 to TRBJ2-2; D is undetermined. CDR1 is SGHRS, CDR2 YFSETQ, per germline. The CDR3 covers 13 residues. As DNA, the CDR3 is TGCGCTAGCAGGTCTCAGTTCTGCGGGGAGCTGTTTTTT. Translated: CASRSQFCGELFF.

Comments on this clonotype: A much larger clone lies one base from this, so it may be a read error. The genes are TRBV7-9 and TRBJ2-6; 9 bases are a match to TRBD1. Per the germline V gene, CDR1 is SEHNR and CDR2 is FQNEAQ (reference sequence). The CDR3 is 17 residues long. The CDR3 coding sequence is TGTGCCAGCAGCCAATCGGGACAGGGAAGTGGGGCCAGCGTCCTGACTTTC. As protein: CASSQSGQGSGASVLTF. The full variable domain, rest sourced from reference TRBV7-9 and TRBJ2-6, is DTGVSQNPRHKITKRGQNVTFRCDPISEHNRLYWYRQTLGQGPEFLTYFQNEAQLEKSRLLSDRFSAERPKGSFSTLEIQRTEQGDSAMYLCASSQSGQGSGASVLTFGAGSRLTVL.

This clonotype was counted a few times. The chain has TRBV18 and TRBJ2-7; 10 positions agree with TRBD1. This CDR3 has 14 residues. Germline loops: CDR1 KGHSH, CDR2 LQKENI. Trimming removed 0 bases from V and 12 bases from J; junction bases left unmatched: 8. CDR3 in DNA: TGTGCCAGCTCACCACCGGGGGGACAGGGGAGTAGGTACTTC. Translated: CASSPPGGQGSRYF.

This clonotype occurred once. The J gene is TRBJ2-7, the V gene TRBV6-5; the D is unclear. V was cut by 6 bases and J by 0 bases, with 12 bases left in between. The CDR3 contains 14 residues. CDR1 MNHEY and CDR2 SVGAGI come from the germline V gene. The CDR3 protein is CASSCNPNSYEQYF. DNA of the CDR3: TGTGCCAGCAGCTGCAATCCAAACTCCTACGAGCAGTACTTC.

As regards this clonotype: One junction end does not reproduce the germline sequence, and a read error may be involved. The gene calls are TRBV7-9 and TRBJ1-4, with 8 bases matching TRBD1. Germline loops: CDR1 SEHNR, CDR2 FQNEAQ (reference sequence). The CDR3 covers 17 residues. As DNA, the CDR3 is TGTGCCAGCAGCTTAGAGGACAGGGCGGGCCTTGTGGAAAAACTGCTTTTT. Protein: CASSLEDRAGLVEKLLF. The full variable domain, its missing parts supplied by reference TRBV7-9 and TRBJ1-4, is DTGVSQNPRHKITKRGQNVTFRCDPISEHNRLYWYRQTLGQGPEFLTYFQNEAQLEKSRLLSDRFSAERPKGSFSTLEIQRTEQGDSAMYLCASSLEDRAGLVEKLLFGSGTQLSVL.

Turning to this clonotype: A read error may produce the germline difference seen at one junction end. The rearrangement uses TRBV7-8 and TRBJ2-2; 12 nucleotides line up with TRBD2. CDR3 length equals 18 residues. Per the germline V gene, CDR1 is SGHVS and CDR2 is FQNEAQ. The CDR3 region has the DNA TGTGCCAGCAGAACGCGACCCCTAGCGGGAGGGAACACCGGGGAGCTGCTTTTT. Residues: CASRTRPLAGGNTGELLF.

This clonotype has only a few counts. The junction shows a germline mismatch at one end, possibly a read error. The chain links TRBV15 to TRBJ2-1; D is undetermined. The CDR3 is 15 amino acids. Germline lookup yields CDR1 LNHNV and CDR2 YYDKDF (reference sequence). The CDR3 sequence: CATSVPALGYNEKFF. CDR3 bases: TGTGCCACCAGCGTTCCCGCTCTCGGGTACAATGAGAAGTTCTTC.

This sequence joins TRBV7-9 and TRBJ2-5; tentatively, D is TRBD1 (5 bases). The CDR3 totals 14 residues. V dropped 5 bases and J dropped 4 bases, with 14 bases sitting between them. The germline CDR1 and CDR2 sequences are SEHNR and FQNEAQ (reference sequence). The chain's CDR3 is CASSQGTGRETQYF. The CDR3 coding sequence is TGTGCCAGCAGCCAGGGCACAGGAAGAGAGACCCAGTACTTC.

This clonotype was seen many times. The CDR3 DNA sequence: TGCGCCAGCAGCCAAGATCATTCCAGGACGCCCTACGAGCAGTACTTC. It specifies CASSQDHSRTPYEQYF. V gene TRBV4-1 combines with J gene TRBJ2-7; D not resolved. The V end lost 0 bases, the J end lost 2 bases, and 14 bases lay between the germline ends. The V gene's germline CDR1 is MGHRA and CDR2 YSYEKL. The CDR3 is made up of 16 amino acids.

In regard to this clonotype: The conserved final phenylalanine or tryptophan is absent from the CDR3, which likely points to a read error. CDR3 nucleotide sequence: TGTACCAGCAGTAAAAAGGGAGGGGGCCGGATAGGGCTCGGCGATAGCAATCAGCCCCAGTATTCT. It translates to CTSSKKGGGRIGLGDSNQPQYS. This chain joins TRBV6-1 and TRBJ1-5; the D call may be TRBD1 or TRBD2 (7 bases each). The DNA end lines up better with TRBJ2-3; the J call may be wrong. Germline V lookup: CDR1 MNHNS, CDR2 SASEGT. This CDR3 has 22 residues.

The chain has TRBV7-8 and TRBJ2-7; tentative D call: TRBD2 (6 bases). CDR1 and CDR2 from the germline V gene are SGHVS and FQNEAQ. The CDR3 contains 14 residues. V was cut by 6 bases and J by 9 bases, with 21 bases left in between. Here the CDR3 reads CASSSTLGGNGQYF. The CDR3, as DNA: TGTGCCAGCAGTAGTACCCTGGGCGGGAATGGGCAGTACTTC.

The chain combines TRBV7-9 with TRBJ2-7, with 13 bases identical to TRBD2. The length of the CDR3 is 16 residues. Germline V CDR1 and CDR2: SEHNR, FQNEAQ (reference sequence). After removal of 10 bases from V and 6 bases from J, the junction contained 15 bases not matched to a gene. CDR3 amino acids: CANNLEGTSGVSEQYF. The CDR3 region has the DNA TGTGCCAACAACTTAGAAGGGACTAGCGGGGTGAGCGAGCAGTACTTC.

Remarks on this clonotype: This CDR3 is missing its conserved last phenylalanine or tryptophan, likely due to a read error. The chain is built from TRBV4-1 and TRBJ1-2; no definite D call. Germline loops: CDR1 MGHRA, CDR2 YSYEKL. This CDR3 region has 15 residues. The CDR3 loop reads CASSQDRDINYGYTI. CDR3 nucleotide sequence: TGTGCCAGCAGCCAAGACCGAGACATTAACTATGGCTACACCATC.

A note on this clonotype: The final CDR3 position lacks the conserved phenylalanine or tryptophan, pointing to a likely read error. V usage is TRBV13 and J usage is TRBJ2-3; a weak D match, TRBD2 (7 bases). This CDR3 has 16 amino acids. Deletions cut 4 bases from V and 1 base from J, with 15 bases between. CDR1 PRHDT and CDR2 FYEKMQ come from the germline V gene (reference sequence). CDR3 loop: CASSYPAGAGTDTQYY. The DNA of the CDR3 is TGTGCCAGCAGCTACCCGGCGGGGGCGGGCACAGATACGCAGTATTAT.

For this clonotype: A read error may produce the germline difference seen at one junction end. The rearrangement links TRBV29-1 to TRBJ2-7, with 7 nucleotides matching TRBD2. CDR3 length: 13 amino acids. CDR1 and CDR2 from the germline V gene are SQVTM and ANQGSEA. The chain's CDR3 is CGVELPGGYEQYF. Written as DNA, the CDR3 is TGCGGCGTTGAATTACCGGGGGGCTACGAGCAGTACTTC.

This clonotype was picked up many times. The V call is TRBV6-1, the J call TRBJ2-5; D might be TRBD2 (5 bases). CDR1 MNHNS and CDR2 SASEGT come from the germline V gene. The V end lost 0 bases, the J end lost 7 bases, and 18 bases lay between the germline ends. This CDR3 has 16 residues. CDR3 bases: TGTGCCAGCAGTGAAGCGTTGATTAAAGGTCGGGGGACCCAGTACTTC. Translating it yields CASSEALIKGRGTQYF.